This T cell receptor (beta chain) was captured in a study of T cells in Graves' hyperthyroidism and ophthalmopathy. Ophthalmopathy cases met thresholds of Clinical Activity Score at least 3, NOSPECS grade at least 4 and duration under 3 months. Not enrolled were patients with uncontrolled infection, other autoimmune disease, pregnancy or lactation. Germline V lookup: CDR1 MNHEY, CDR2 SMNVEV (reference sequence). This CDR3 has 14 residues. V lost 6 bases and J lost 5, with 16 bases in between. Study-level points and caveats: In blood, most of the thyroid clonotypes expanded above 0.001 were also present. Ophthalmopathy was identified by the model a median around 5.9 months ahead of onset.

This clonotype was seen repeatedly, ten times or more. As yet, its antigen is unknown. RNA transcripts gave rise to amplified TCR beta CDR3 regions. In the first-round RT-PCR of the TCR CDR3, the HTBI primer set was used. TCRdb passed the multiplex PCR reads through MiXCR, listing each CDR3 protein once. The sample has over 350,000 distinct CDR3 sequences; roughly 18% are singletons. The sequenced sample consisted of blood. V and J are TRBV27 and TRBJ2-5; D assignment may be TRBD1 or TRBD2 (8 bases each). The receptor's source is a man between 18 and 35 years old with Graves' ophthalmopathy. This CDR3 reads CASSDRGGGETQYF. The DNA for the CDR3 is TGTGCCAGCAGCGACAGGGGCGGGGGGGAGACCCAGTACTTC.